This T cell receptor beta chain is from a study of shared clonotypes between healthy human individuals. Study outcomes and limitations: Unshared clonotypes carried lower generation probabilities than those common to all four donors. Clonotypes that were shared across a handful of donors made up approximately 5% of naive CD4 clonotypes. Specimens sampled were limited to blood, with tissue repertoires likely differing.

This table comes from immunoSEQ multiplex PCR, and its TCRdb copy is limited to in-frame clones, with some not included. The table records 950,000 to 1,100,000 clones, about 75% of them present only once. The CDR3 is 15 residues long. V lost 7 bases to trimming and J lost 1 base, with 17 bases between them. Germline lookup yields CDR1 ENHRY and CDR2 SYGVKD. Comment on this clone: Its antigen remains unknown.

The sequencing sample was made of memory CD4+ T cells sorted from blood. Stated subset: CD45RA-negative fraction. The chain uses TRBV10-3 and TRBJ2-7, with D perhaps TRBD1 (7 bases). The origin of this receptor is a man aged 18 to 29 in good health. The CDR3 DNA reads TGTGCCATCAATGGGGGGACAGCTCTTTCCTACGAGCAGTACTTC. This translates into CAINGGTALSYEQYF.